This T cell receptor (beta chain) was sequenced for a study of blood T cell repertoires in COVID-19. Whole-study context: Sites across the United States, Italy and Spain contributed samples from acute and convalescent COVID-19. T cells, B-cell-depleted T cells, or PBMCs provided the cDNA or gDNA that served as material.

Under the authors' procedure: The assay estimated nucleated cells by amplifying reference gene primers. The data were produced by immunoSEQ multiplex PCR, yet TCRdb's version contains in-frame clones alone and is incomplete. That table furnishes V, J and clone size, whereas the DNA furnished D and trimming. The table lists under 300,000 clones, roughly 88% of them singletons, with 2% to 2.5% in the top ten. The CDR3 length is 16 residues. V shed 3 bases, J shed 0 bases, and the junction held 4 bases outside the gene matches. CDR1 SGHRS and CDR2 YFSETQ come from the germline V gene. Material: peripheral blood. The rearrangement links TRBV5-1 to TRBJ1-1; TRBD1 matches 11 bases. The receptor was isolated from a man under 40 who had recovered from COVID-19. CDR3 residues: CASSWTGGSVNTEAFF. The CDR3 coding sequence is TGCGCCAGCAGCTGGACAGGGGGCTCGGTGAACACTGAAGCTTTCTTT.